Sequencing of this TCR beta chain was carried out in a study of response to subunit inactivated influenza vaccine (dated by TCRdb to 2017 to 2018). Broadly, across the study: Deep quantitative profiling of the T cell receptor repertoire was used in the study to follow responses to a trivalent subunit inactivated influenza vaccine.

Library method: RT-PCR. TCRdb lists the instrument as Illumina HiSeq 2500. TCRdb reworked the public reads: Q25 trimming with fastp, MiXCR clone assembly, productive beta chains retained. Entries are consolidated by CDR3 protein sequence, retaining the most common genes and DNA. For this sample there are a few hundred thousand distinct CDR3 sequences; approximately 10% appear just once. The ten largest clones capture approximately 12% of the sample. What the authors observed across the whole study: The authors proposed that each seasonal influenza vaccination may bring in only a limited number of new T cells.

As concerns this clonotype: Its antigen remains unidentified. Per-base quality was not reported, and no clone a single base away is much larger than it.

Interpreted using the paper, the time point label stands for: 45 days after influenza vaccine administration. The CDR3 numbers 16 residues from cysteine through phenylalanine. Only CDR3 DNA is held: 48 bases, read in frame from base 1. V is pruned by 4 bases and J by 4 bases, leaving 9 bases of the junction without a gene match. Reading the germline V gene (reference sequence) gives CDR1 DFQATT and CDR2 SNEGSKA. This chain is built from TRBV20-1 and TRBJ2-5, and TRBD2 aligns with 13 junction nucleotides. Source: PBMCs from blood, taken about 40 days after vaccination. This clonotype was sampled from a man aged 45-65 years who received an inactivated influenza vaccine. Donor details come from another sample of the same person, matched by shared clones. The CDR3 reads as follows: CSAMGTSGENRETQYF. The DNA sequence is as follows: TGCAGTGCTATGGGGACTAGCGGGGAGAACCGAGAGACCCAGTACTTC.